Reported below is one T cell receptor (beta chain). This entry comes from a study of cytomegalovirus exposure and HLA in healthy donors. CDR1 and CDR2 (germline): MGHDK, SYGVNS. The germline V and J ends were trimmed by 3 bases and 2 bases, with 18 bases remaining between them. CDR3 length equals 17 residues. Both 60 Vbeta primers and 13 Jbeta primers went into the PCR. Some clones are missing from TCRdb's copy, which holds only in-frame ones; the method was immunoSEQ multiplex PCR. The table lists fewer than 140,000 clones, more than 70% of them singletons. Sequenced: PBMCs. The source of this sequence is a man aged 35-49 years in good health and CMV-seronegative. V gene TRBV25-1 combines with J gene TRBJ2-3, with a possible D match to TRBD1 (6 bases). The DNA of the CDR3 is TGTGCCAGCAGTGATCCTGCCTTGACAGGTTACACAGATACGCAGTATTTT. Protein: CASSDPALTGYTDTQYF. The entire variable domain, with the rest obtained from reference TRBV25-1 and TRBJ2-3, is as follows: EADIYQTPRYLVIGTGKKITLECSQTMGHDKMYWYQQDPGMELHLIHYSYGVNSTEKGDLSSESTVSRIRTEHFPLTLESARPSHTSQYLCASSDPALTGYTDTQYFGPGTRLTVL.